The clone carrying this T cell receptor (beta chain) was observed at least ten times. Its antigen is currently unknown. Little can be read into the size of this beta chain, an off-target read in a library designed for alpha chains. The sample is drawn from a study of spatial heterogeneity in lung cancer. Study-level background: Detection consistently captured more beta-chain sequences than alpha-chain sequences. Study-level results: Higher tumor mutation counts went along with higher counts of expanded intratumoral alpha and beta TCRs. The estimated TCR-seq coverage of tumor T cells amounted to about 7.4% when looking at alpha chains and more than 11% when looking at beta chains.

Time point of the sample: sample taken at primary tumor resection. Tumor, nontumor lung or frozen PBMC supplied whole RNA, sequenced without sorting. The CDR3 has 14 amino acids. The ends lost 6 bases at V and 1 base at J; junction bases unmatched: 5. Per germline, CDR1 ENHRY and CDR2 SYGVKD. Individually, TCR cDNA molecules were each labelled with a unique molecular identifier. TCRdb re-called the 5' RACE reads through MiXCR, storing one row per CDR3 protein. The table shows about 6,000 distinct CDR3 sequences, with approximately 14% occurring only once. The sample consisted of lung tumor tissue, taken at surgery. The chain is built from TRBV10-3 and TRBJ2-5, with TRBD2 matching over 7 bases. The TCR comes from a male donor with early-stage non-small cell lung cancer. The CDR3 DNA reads TGTGCCATCAGCTCCGGGACTATCCAAGAGACCCAGTACTTC. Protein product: CAISSGTIQETQYF.